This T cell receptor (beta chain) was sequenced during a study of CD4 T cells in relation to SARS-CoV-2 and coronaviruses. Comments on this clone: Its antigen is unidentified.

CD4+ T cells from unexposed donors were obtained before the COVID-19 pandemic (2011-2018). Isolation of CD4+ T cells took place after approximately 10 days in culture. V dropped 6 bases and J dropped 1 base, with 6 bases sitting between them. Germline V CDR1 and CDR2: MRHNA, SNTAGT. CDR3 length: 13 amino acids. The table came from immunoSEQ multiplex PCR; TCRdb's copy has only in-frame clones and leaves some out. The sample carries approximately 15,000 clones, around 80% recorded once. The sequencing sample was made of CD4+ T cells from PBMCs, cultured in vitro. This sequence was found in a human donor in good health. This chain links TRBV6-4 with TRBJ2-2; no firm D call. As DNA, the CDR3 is TGTGCCAGCAGCCCCGGGAACACCGGGGAGCTGTTTTTT. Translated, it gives CASSPGNTGELFF.